These 4 T cell receptor beta chains came from one sample sequenced in a study of CD8+CD57+ T cells in acquired aplastic anemia. The study profiled TCR beta VDJ and CDR3 using genomic DNA as template. TCRdb passed the reads through MiXCR, listing each CDR3 protein once. The table lists around 200,000 distinct CDR3 sequences, roughly 56% of them singletons. What was sequenced was sorted CD4+, CD8+, or CD8+CD57+ T cells (not recorded which) from PBMCs. The source is a human donor in good health, serving as a control.

The CDR3 reads CASSLDGRGGDTQYF. The CDR3 coding sequence is TGCGCCAGCAGCTTGGACGGGAGGGGGGGCGACACGCAGTATTTT. The chain recombines TRBV5-1 with TRBJ2-3; 8 bases are a match to TRBD2. Looked up from germline, CDR1 is SGHRS and CDR2 is YFSETQ. CDR3 length: 15 amino acids. V lost 0 bases, J lost 9 bases, and 9 bases stayed unmatched.

V and J are TRBV9 and TRBJ1-1, with D tentatively TRBD1 (6 bases). The ends were cut back, 7 bases at V and 2 bases at J, with 12 bases in the middle. This CDR3 contains 13 residues. Germline-derived CDR1 and CDR2 are SGDLS and YYNGEE. In DNA form, the CDR3 reads TGTGCCAGCGGCTGGGGGCTTAACACTGAAGCTTTCTTT. Residues: CASGWGLNTEAFF.

On this clonotype: At one of its ends the junction is not consistent with the germline gene, which may arise from a read error. The chain links TRBV7-7 to TRBJ2-1; 11 nucleotides align to TRBD2. Per germline, CDR1 SSHAT and CDR2 FNYEAQ (reference sequence). This CDR3 has 16 residues. The CDR3 bases are TGTGCTAGCAGCTTTAGCGGGGGGGCTCGGGGCAATGAGCAGTTCTTC. Translating gives CASSFSGGARGNEQFF.

The chain uses TRBV25-1 and TRBJ1-3; D not resolved. Germline lookup yields CDR1 MGHDK and CDR2 SYGVNS. Trimming cost V 7 bases and J 4 bases, with 14 bases left between them. CDR3 length equals 14 residues. Here the CDR3 reads CASTGLRVGNTIYF. CDR3 in DNA: TGTGCCAGCACCGGACTGCGGGTGGGAAACACCATATATTTT.